The entry below describes one T cell receptor beta chain. The table lists this clonotype with a few counts. The antigen it recognizes is unknown. It has no much larger one-base neighbor in the sample; base qualities were not kept. These data belong to a study of regulatory T cells in long-lasting Graves disease (dated by TCRdb to the early 2020s). General notes on the study: Persistent Graves' disease was defined as antithyroid drug treatment for over 5 years with persistently positive TSH receptor autoantibodies. TCR sequencing covered 13 persistent and some 20 newly diagnosed Graves' disease patients, 33 samples in total. This study used TCR sequencing and RNA sequencing of peripheral blood to compare persistent Graves' disease patients against newly diagnosed Graves' disease patients. The study took place in China and was registered as a clinical trial. In the clinical cohort, patients with persistent Graves' disease had used antithyroid drugs for an average of about 9.3 years.

The paper's findings and limits, for the study overall: Sequencing and analysis were limited to the TCR beta chain. Persistent Graves' disease patients showed lower TCR Shannon entropy and fewer highly expanded clones than newly diagnosed patients, suggesting clonal expansion. Persistent disease showed preferential use of TRBV28, TRBJ1-2 and TRBJ2-5, whereas newly diagnosed disease favored TRBV20-1 and TRBJ2-1. The small sample size was acknowledged by the authors as a limitation that may reduce accuracy. The study examined only peripheral blood because the primary lesion, thyroid tissue, could not be accessed. Persistent patients shared more public clonotypes among themselves (2,741) than newly diagnosed patients did (more than 850).

The sample's time point label is to be understood as: persistent/refractory GD, antithyroid drugs over 5 years with positive TRAb. For both TCR sequencing and RNA sequencing, RNA was extracted from PBMCs using TRIzol. The diagnosis of Graves' disease followed American Thyroid Association guidelines. The patients came from an endocrinology department in Xi'an, China. From each patient, about 8.9 milliliters of peripheral blood was collected into an EDTA anticoagulant tube. Ficoll Paque Plus density gradient separation was used to isolate PBMCs, and no additional T cell sorting was done. An Agilent 2100 Bioanalyzer and agarose gel were used to assess RNA quality, and a NanoDrop 2000 was used to measure RNA concentration. Trimming takes 6 bases off V and 7 bases off J; junction bases not matched to a gene: 10. Inclusive of the bounding cysteine and phenylalanine, the CDR3 is 14 residues long. CDR3 DNA only is kept here, 42 bases in frame from base 1. CDR1 and CDR2 were assigned from the germline V gene (reference sequence) as SEHNR and FQNEAQ.

Library prep was done by multiplex PCR. The data were produced on an Illumina HiSeq 4000. TCR beta libraries were built with iRepertoire HTBI primers and Arm-PCR amplification of CDR3 regions. Before sequencing, the PCR products underwent gel purification. The original methods were these. Gene usage analysis of CDR3 amino acid clonotypes used the 50 to 70 TRBV and some 15 TRBJ segments found across samples. COPE and FqMerger were used to merge filtered high-quality paired reads into contigs. BLAST was used to align contigs to IMGT TRBV, TRBD and TRBJ reference genes, with CDR3 defined following IMGT. Any clonotype with a frequency above 0.1% was counted as a highly expanded clone. Shannon entropy was used to measure repertoire diversity, and the Gini coefficient was used to measure V-J evenness. Clonotypes shared by more than one individual were considered public. The public reads were reanalyzed by TCRdb: fastp trimming at Q25, MiXCR alignment, in-frame beta chains only. CDR3 protein duplicates are merged, each entry listing the most common genes and DNA. In this record, the V and J calls reflect TCRdb's handling and not the investigators' own analysis. This sample holds roughly 500,000 distinct CDR3 sequences; less than 25% were observed only once. The ten biggest clones cover 7.8% of the sample.

This chain joins TRBV7-9 to TRBJ1-2, with 8 bases in between that match TRBD1. The source is a female donor with Graves disease. The sequenced sample was peripheral blood mononuclear cells (PBMCs), obtained when the disease was refractory, from a patient treated with antithyroid drugs. The CDR3 here reads CASRPGTGSTGYTF. The bases are TGTGCCAGCAGACCCGGGACAGGCTCCACTGGCTACACCTTC. The full variable domain, completed from the reference TRBV7-9 and TRBJ1-2 proteins outside the CDR3, reads DTGVSQNPRHKITKRGQNVTFRCDPISEHNRLYWYRQTLGQGPEFLTYFQNEAQLEKSRLLSDRFSAERPKGSFSTLEIQRTEQGDSAMYLCASRPGTGSTGYTFGSGTRLTVV.